This T cell receptor (beta chain) was sequenced during a study of OX40 agonist ivuxolimab in advanced cancers. Study-level information: Patients undergoing dose escalation presented with hepatocellular carcinoma, melanoma, renal cell or head and neck cancer. Three partial responders included one hepatocellular carcinoma patient and two cutaneous melanoma patients. Findings and caveats of the study: Compared with CD4+, CD8+ T cells on average had more expanded clones.

The timepoints at which blood was sampled were baseline, cycle 4 day 1, and cycle 7 day 1. Here immunoSEQ multiplex PCR was the method, and the copy in TCRdb shows in-frame clones only, minus some. The sample lists approximately 120,000 clones; around 92% were seen once. On this clone: Antigen: not known.

The CDR3 is 15 amino acids. CDR1 is SGDLS, CDR2 YYNGEE, per germline. V dropped 2 bases and J dropped 3 bases, with 15 bases sitting between them. The genes are TRBV9 and TRBJ2-7; the D call may be TRBD1 or TRBD2 (5 bases each). The input for sequencing was CD4+ or CD8+ T cells sorted from blood, taken in a trial of the OX40 agonist ivuxolimab. This TCR came from an adult with an advanced solid tumor such as melanoma, head and neck, liver or kidney cancer. In DNA, the CDR3 is TGTGCCAGCAGCGTGGGTCCCGGGGCGGACTACGAGCAGTACTTC. Residues: CASSVGPGADYEQYF.